This note documents a single TCR beta chain sequence. Its antigen is currently unknown. Produced via immunoSEQ multiplex PCR; TCRdb's table is partial and in-frame only. This sample has 50,000 or so clones, with roughly 80% found just once. Germline trimming cut 3 bases from V and 0 bases from J; bases unmatched to any gene: 4. Germline CDR1 SGDLS, CDR2 YYNGEE. This CDR3 comprises 16 residues. This entry comes from a study of memory CD4+ T cells and cytomegalovirus serostatus. In the study overall: This sample comes from healthy Belgian adults, fewer than 10 CMV seropositive, around 26 seronegative. Study outcomes and limitations: Of 150 to 200 reported CMV TCRbeta sequences, about 67 were found in memory CD4+ repertoires. Suggested: most of the CMV-linked TCR signature lies in CD4+ memory cells.

Single viable CD3+CD4+CD8-CD45RO+ cells were sorted as the memory CD4+ T cells. Serostatus was set by detecting CMV pp150, pp28, p38, p52 IgG. Sequenced material: memory CD4+ T cells from blood. The chain carries TRBV9 and TRBJ2-3; TRBD2 agrees at 10 bases. This TCR came from an adult in good health and CMV-seropositive. CDR3 loop: CASSDRAGGSTDTQYF. The CDR3 DNA is TGTGCCAGCAGCGACCGAGCGGGGGGGAGCACAGATACGCAGTATTTT.